This record covers a single T cell receptor (beta chain). The data stem from a study of T cell responses to AZD1222 COVID-19 vaccine. This table comes from immunoSEQ multiplex PCR, and its TCRdb copy is limited to in-frame clones, with some not included. The top ten hold about 1% of the sample, which has fewer than 150,000 clones, about 94% seen once. Trimming left V 3 bases short and J 10 bases short, with 16 bases between. The length of the CDR3 is 15 residues. The germline CDR1 and CDR2 sequences are LNHDA and SQIVND (reference sequence). V is TRBV19 and J is TRBJ1-6; TRBD1 might be the D (5 bases). The clonotype was recovered from an adult in good health. The sample consisted of peripheral blood, taken on day 0 of AZD1222 vaccination. The CDR3 protein is CASSIQARENSPLHF. The CDR3 DNA reads TGTGCCAGTAGTATTCAAGCCAGGGAGAACTCACCCCTCCACTTT.